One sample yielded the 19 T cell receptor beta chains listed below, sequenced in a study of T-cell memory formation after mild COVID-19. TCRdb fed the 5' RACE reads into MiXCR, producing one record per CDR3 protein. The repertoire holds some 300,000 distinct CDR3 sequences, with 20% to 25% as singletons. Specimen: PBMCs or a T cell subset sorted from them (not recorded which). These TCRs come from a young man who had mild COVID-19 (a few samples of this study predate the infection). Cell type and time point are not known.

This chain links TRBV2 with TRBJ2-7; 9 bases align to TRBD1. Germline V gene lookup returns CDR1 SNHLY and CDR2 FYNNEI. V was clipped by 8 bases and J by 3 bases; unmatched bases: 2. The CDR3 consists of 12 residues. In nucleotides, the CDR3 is TGTGCCAGCGGGGACAGGGTCTACGAGCAGTACGTC. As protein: CASGDRVYEQYV.

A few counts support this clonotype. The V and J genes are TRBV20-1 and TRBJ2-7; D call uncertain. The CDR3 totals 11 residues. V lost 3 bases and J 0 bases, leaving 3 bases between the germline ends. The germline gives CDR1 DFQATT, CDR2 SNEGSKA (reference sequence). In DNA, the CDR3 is TGCAGTGCTAGCGGCTCCTACGAGCAGTACGTC. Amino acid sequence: CSASGSYEQYV.

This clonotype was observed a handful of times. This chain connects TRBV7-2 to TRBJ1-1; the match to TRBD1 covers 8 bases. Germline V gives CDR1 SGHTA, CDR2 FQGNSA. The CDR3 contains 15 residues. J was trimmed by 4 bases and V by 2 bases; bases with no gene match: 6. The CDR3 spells CASSLQGARFTEAFF. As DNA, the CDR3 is TGTGCCAGCAGCTTACAGGGGGCGAGATTCACTGAAGCTTTCTTT.

CDR3 DNA sequence: TGTGCCAGCAGCCAAGCCAGTGTAAAGACCCAGTACTTC. This translates into CASSQASVKTQYF. The chain uses TRBV7-3 and TRBJ2-5, with unresolved D. V lost 5 bases and J 6 bases, leaving 13 bases between the germline ends. The CDR3 has 13 amino acids. Germline CDR1 SGHTA, CDR2 FQGTGA.

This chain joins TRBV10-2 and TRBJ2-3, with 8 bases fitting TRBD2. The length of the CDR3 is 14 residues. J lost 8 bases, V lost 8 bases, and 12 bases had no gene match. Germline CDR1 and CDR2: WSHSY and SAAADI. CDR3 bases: TGCGCCAGCCGAGCCCCCGGGACTAGAAGTACGCAGTATTTT. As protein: CASRAPGTRSTQYF.

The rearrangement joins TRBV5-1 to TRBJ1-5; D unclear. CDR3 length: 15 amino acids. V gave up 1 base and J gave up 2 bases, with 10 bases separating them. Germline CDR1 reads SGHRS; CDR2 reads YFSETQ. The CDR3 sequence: CASSLSPEGNQPQHF. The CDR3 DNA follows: TGCGCCAGCAGCTTGTCTCCCGAGGGCAATCAGCCCCAGCATTTT.

The CDR3 DNA reads as TGTGCCAGCAGCAACAGTCCGCCCTACTACGGGCAGTACGTC. Its translation is CASSNSPPYYGQYV. The rearrangement joins TRBV6-2 or TRBV6-3 to TRBJ2-7; D call uncertain. This CDR3 contains 14 residues. The germline V gene encodes CDR1 MNHEY and CDR2 SVGEGT.

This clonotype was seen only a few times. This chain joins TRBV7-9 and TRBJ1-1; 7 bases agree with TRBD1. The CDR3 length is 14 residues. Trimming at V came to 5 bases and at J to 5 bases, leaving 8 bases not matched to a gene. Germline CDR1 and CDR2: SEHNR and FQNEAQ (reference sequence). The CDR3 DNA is TGTGCCAGCAGCCGGACAGGAGTTTATACTGAAGCTTTCTTT. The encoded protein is CASSRTGVYTEAFF. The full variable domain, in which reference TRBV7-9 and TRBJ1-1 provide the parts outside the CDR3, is DTGVSQNPRHKITKRGQNVTFRCDPISEHNRLYWYRQTLGQGPEFLTYFQNEAQLEKSRLLSDRFSAERPKGSFSTLEIQRTEQGDSAMYLCASSRTGVYTEAFFGQGTRLTVV.

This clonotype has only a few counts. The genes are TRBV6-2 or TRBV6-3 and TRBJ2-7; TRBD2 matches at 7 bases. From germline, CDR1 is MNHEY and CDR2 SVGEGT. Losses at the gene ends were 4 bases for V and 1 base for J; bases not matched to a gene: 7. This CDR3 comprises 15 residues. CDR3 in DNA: TGTGCCAGCAGTTGGAAAGCGGGAAGGTCCTACGAGCAGTACTTC. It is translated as CASSWKAGRSYEQYF.

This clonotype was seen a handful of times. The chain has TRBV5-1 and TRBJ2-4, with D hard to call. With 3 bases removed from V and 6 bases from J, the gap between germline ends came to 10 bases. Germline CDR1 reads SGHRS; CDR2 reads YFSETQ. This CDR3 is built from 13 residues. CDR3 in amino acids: CASSSEVGNIQYF. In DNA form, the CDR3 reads TGCGCCAGCAGCTCAGAAGTCGGAAACATTCAGTACTTC. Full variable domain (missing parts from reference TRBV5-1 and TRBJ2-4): KAGVTQTPRYLIKTRGQQVTLSCSPISGHRSVSWYQQTPGQGLQFLFEYFSETQRNKGNFPGRFSGRQFSNSRSEMNVSTLELGDSALYLCASSSEVGNIQYFGAGTRLSVL.

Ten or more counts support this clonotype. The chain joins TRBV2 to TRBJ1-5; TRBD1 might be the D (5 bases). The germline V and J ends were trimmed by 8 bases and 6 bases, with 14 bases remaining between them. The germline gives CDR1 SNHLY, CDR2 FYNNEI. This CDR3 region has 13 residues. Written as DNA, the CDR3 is TGTGCCAGCTATTCAGAAAGGGGTCAGCCCCAGCATTTT. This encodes CASYSERGQPQHF.

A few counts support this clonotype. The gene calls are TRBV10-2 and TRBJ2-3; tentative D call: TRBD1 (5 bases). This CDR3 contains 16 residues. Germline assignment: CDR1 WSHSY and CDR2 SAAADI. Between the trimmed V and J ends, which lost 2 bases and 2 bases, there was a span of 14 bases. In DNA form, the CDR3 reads TGCGCCAGCAGTGAGAGGGGAATGAGGCTCACAGATACGCAGTATTTT. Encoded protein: CASSERGMRLTDTQYF.

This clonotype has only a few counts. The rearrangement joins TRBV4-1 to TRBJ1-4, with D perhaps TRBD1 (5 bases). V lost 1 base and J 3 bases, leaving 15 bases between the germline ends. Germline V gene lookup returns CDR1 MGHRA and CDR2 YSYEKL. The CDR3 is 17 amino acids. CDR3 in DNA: TGCGCCAGCAGCCAAGGAGAACGAGGGGCGGCTAATGAAAAACTGTTTTTT. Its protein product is CASSQGERGAANEKLFF.

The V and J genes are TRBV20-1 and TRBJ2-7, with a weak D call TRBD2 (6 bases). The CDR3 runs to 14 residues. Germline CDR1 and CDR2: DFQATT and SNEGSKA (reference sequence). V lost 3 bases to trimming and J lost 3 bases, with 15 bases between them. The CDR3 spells CSARGTGALYEQYF. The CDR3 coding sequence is TGCAGTGCTAGGGGGACGGGAGCTCTCTACGAGCAGTACTTC.

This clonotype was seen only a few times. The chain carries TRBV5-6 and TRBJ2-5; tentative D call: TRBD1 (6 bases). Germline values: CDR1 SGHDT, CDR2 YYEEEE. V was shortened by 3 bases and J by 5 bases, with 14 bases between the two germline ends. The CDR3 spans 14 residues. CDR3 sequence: CASSSQRGSETQYF. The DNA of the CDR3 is TGTGCCAGCAGCTCCCAAAGGGGGTCGGAGACCCAGTACTTC. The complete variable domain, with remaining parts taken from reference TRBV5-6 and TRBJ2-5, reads DAGVTQSPTHLIKTRGQQVTLRCSPKSGHDTVSWYQQALGQGPQFIFQYYEEEERQRGNFPDRFSGHQFPNYSSELNVNALLLGDSALYLCASSSQRGSETQYFGPGTRLLVL.

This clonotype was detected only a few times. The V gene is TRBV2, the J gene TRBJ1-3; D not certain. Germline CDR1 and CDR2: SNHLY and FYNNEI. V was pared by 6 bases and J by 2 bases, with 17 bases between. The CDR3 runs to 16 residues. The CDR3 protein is CASSTQGFQAGNTIYF. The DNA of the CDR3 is TGTGCCAGCAGCACCCAAGGTTTCCAAGCTGGAAACACCATATATTTT.

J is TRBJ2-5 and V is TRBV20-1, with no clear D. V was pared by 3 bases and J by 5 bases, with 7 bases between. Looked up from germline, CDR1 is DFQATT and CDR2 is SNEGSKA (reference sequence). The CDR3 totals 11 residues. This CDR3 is CSASTGETQYF. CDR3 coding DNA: TGCAGTGCTAGTACTGGGGAGACCCAGTACTTC.

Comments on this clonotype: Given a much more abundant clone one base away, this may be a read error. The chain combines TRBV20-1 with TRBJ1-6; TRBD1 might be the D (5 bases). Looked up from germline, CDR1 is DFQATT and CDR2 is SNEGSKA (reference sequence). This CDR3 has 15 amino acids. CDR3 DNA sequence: TGCAGTGCTAGAGATCCAAGGGCAGGGAGTTCACCCCTCAACTTT. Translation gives CSARDPRAGSSPLNF.

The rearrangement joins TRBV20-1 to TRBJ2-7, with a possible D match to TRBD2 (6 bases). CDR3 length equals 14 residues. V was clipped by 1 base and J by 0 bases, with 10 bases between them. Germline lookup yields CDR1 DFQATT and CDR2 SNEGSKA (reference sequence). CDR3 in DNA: TGCAGTGCTAGAGTTAGCGGCAGCTCCTACGAGCAGTACGTC. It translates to CSARVSGSSYEQYV.